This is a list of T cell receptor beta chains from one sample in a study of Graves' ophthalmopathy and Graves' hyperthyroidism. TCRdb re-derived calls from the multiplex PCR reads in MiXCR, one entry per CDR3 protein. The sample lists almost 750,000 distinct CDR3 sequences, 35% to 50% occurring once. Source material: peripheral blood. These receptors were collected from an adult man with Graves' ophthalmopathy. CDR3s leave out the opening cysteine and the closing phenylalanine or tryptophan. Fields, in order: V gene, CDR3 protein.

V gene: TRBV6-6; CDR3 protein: ASSNREKLF
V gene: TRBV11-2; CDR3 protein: ASSQVPGQSSGGAF
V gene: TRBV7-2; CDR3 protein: ASSDRRKETQY
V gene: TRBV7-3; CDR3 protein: ASSQPGQGNYGYT
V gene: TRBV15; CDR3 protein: ATSRDSLRGGTEA
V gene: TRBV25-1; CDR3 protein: AWNEGQEVGELF
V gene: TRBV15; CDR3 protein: ATSTGFLGQY
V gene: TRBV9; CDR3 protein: ASSVGQNSPLH
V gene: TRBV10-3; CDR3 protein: AIGTPNEETQY
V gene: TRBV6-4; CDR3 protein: ASCPELTGSGNTIY
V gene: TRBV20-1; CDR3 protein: RPIGANVLT
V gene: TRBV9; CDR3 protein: ASTSGTSYNEQF
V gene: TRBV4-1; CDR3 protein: ASSLTGPEPQH
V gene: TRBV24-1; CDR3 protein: ATSATTGGDQPQH
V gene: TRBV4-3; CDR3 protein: ASRGGSAYEQY
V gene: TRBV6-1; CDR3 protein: ASSGTGRGYT
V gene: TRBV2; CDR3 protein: ASRYQQDSYEQY
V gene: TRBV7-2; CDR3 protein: ASSTLAGAADTQY
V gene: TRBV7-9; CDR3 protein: ASWDTGELF
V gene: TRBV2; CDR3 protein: ASKGGLEETQY
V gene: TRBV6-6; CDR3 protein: ASSLSRLAAVGKQY
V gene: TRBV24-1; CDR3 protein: ATSDPGTSGSSRAHEQY
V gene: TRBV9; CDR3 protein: ASSVEDSPNYGYT
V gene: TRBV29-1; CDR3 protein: SAVGGNTEAF
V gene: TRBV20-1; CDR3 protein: SASLAGGILETQY
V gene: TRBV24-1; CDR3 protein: ASCTGTTVQETQY
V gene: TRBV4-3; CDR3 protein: ASSQDRGSNSHGYT
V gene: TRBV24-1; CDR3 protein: ASSYTRDNSYEQY
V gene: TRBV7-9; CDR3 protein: ASSSGQGTNEKLF